These T cell receptor beta chains were read from a single sample in a study of control samples from healthy donors and cancer patients. Profiled with immunoSEQ multiplex PCR; TCRdb holds only in-frame clones, not every one. The table records 160,000 or so clones, approximately 93% of them present only once. The sequencing input was blood. The source of these receptors is a man in his fifties in good health. CDR3s leave out the opening cysteine and the closing phenylalanine or tryptophan.

>TRBJ2-1|TRBV18
ASSPRLAESSYNEQF
>TRBJ2-7|TRBV12-3/TRBV12-4
ASSPGLAGGS
>TRBJ2-3|TRBV21-1
ASSDKGGPGTDTQY
>TRBJ2-5|TRBV6-2/TRBV6-3
ASSYSGLAGYQETQY
>TRBJ1-1|TRBV3-1/TRBV3-2
ASRRANTEAF
>TRBJ1-6|TRBV6-1
ASSEYGQANSPLH
>TRBJ2-1|TRBV6-6
ASSSGLAGSYNEQF
>TRBJ2-2|TRBV18
ASSPGTANTGELF
>TRBJ1-2|TRBV12-3/TRBV12-4
ASGPGTGGYT
>TRBJ2-7|TRBV3-1/TRBV3-2
ASSQDWSGQEY
>TRBJ1-3|TRBV5-5
ASSLLTGSGNTIY
>TRBJ2-7|TRBV3-1/TRBV3-2
ASSLGHYEQY
>TRBJ2-3|TRBV27
ASSPDSPDDTQY
>TRBJ2-5|TRBV5-1
ASTPTGGFGETQY
>TRBJ1-1|TRBV6-6
ASSPDGTWNTEAF
>TRBJ2-7|TRBV7-6
ASSLEARVSYEQY
>TRBJ2-1|TRBV19
ASSMGVGSQRSSYNEQF
>TRBJ2-7|TRBV5-1
ASSQRGRDEQY